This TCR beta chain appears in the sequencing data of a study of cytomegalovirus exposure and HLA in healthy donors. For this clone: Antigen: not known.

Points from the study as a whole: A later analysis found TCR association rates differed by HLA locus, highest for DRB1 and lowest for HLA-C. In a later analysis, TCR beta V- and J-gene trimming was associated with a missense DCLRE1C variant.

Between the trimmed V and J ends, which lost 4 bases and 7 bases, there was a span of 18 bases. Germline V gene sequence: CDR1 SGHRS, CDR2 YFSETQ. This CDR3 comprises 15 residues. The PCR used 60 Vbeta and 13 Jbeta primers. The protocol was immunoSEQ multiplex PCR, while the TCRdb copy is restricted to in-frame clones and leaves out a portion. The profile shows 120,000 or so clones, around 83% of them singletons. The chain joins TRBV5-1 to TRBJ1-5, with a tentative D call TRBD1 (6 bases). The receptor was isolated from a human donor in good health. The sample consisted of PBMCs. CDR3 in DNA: TGCGCCAGCAGCGCCGACGGGACAATCCGCCAGCCCCAGCATTTT. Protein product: CASSADGTIRQPQHF.